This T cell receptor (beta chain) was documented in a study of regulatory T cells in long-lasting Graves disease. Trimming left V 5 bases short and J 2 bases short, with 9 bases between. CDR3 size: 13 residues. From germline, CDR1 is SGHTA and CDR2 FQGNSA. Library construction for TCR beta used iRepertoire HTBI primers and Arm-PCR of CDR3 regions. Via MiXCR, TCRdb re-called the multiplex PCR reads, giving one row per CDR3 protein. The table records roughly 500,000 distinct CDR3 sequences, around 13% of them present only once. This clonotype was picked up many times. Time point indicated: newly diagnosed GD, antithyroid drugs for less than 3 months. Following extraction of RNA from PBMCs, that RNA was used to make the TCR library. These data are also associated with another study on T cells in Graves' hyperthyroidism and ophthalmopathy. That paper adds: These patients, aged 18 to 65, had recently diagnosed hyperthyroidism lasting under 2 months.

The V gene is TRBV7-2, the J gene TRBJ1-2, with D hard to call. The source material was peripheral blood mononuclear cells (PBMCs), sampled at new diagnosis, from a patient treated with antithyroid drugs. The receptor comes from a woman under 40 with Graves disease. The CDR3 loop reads CASSGQLNYGYTF. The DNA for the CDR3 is TGTGCCAGCAGCGGGCAGCTAAACTATGGCTACACCTTC.